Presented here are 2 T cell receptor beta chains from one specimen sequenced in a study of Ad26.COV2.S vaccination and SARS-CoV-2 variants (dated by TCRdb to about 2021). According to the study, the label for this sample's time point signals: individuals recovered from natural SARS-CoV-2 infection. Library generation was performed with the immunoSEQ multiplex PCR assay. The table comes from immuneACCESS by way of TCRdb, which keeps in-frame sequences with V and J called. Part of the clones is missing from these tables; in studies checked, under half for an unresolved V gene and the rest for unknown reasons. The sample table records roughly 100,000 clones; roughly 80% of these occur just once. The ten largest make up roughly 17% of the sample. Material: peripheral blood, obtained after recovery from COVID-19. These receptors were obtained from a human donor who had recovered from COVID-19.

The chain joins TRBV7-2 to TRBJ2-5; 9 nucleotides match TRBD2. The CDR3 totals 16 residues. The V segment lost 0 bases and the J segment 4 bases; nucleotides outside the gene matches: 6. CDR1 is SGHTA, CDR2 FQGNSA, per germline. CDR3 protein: CASSLASAGGLETQYF. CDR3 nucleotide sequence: TGTGCCAGCAGCTTAGCGAGTGCGGGGGGGCTAGAGACCCAGTACTTC.

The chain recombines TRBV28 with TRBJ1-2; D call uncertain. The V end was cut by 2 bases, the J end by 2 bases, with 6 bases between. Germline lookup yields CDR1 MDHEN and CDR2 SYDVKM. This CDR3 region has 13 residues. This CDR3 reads CASSLGQNYGYTF. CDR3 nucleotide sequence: TGTGCCAGCAGTTTAGGGCAGAACTATGGCTACACCTTC.